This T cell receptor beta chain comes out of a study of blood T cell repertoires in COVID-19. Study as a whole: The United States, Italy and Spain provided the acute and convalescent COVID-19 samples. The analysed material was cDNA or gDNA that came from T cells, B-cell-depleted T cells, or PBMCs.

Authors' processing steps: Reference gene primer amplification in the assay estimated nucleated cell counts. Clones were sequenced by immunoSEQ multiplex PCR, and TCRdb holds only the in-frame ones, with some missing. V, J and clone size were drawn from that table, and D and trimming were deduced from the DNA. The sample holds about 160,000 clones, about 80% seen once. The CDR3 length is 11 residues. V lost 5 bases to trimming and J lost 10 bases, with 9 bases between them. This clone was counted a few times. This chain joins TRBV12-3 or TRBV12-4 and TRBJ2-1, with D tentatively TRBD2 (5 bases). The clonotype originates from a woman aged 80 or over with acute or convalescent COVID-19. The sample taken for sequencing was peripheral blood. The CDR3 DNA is TGTGCCAGCAGTCGCCAGCGGGAGCAGTTCTTC. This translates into CASSRQREQFF.